The 24 T cell receptor beta chains below were found in one sample sequenced in a study of molecular identifiers for immune sequencing clone quantification. One entry per CDR3 protein, called by TCRdb with MiXCR from the PCR reads. The sample holds about half a million distinct CDR3 sequences, about a fifth seen once. The sequenced sample was naive CD8+ T cells from blood, with Jurkat cell RNA spiked in. Documented subset: FACS-sorted CD8+CD4-CCR7+CD45RA+ naive T cells. Source of these receptors: a human donor in good health. Some libraries in this study had Jurkat cell RNA spiked in.

There are a few counts of this clonotype. J is TRBJ2-2 and V is TRBV28, with D tentatively TRBD1 or TRBD2 (6 bases each). Per germline, CDR1 MDHEN and CDR2 SYDVKM. The CDR3 is 15 amino acids. V was shortened by 7 bases and J by 5 bases, with 17 bases between the two germline ends. The CDR3 nucleotides are TGTGCCAGCATCTCCTGGGGGGCGGGTACCGGGGAGCTGTTTTTT. Residues: CASISWGAGTGELFF. Full variable domain (missing parts from reference TRBV28 and TRBJ2-2): DVKVTQSSRYLVKRTGEKVFLECVQDMDHENMFWYRQDPGLGLRLIYFSYDVKMKEKGDIPEGYSVSREKKERFSLILESASTNQTSMYLCASISWGAGTGELFFGEGSRLTVL.

This clonotype has at least ten counts. The rearrangement links TRBV5-6 to TRBJ1-1; D is undetermined. V gave up 4 bases and J gave up 3 bases, with 7 bases separating them. Germline V CDR1 and CDR2: SGHDT, YYEEEE. CDR3 length: 12 residues. CDR3 region: CASSRGDTEAFF. DNA for the CDR3: TGTGCCAGCAGCCGCGGGGACACTGAAGCTTTCTTT. The full variable domain, its missing parts supplied by reference TRBV5-6 and TRBJ1-1, is DAGVTQSPTHLIKTRGQQVTLRCSPKSGHDTVSWYQQALGQGPQFIFQYYEEEERQRGNFPDRFSGHQFPNYSSELNVNALLLGDSALYLCASSRGDTEAFFGQGTRLTVV.

This clonotype was counted only a few times. The gene calls are TRBV20-1 and TRBJ1-1; D is unresolved. CDR3 length: 14 amino acids. The V gene lost 0 bases and the J gene lost 5 bases, with 13 bases spanning the gap. Germline assignment: CDR1 DFQATT and CDR2 SNEGSKA (reference sequence). The CDR3 sequence is CSARDGLPRTEAFF. The CDR3 nucleotides are TGCAGTGCTAGAGATGGACTCCCTAGGACTGAAGCTTTCTTT.

The rearrangement uses TRBV30 and TRBJ2-7; D gene ambiguous. CDR1 is GTSNPN and CDR2 is SVGIG in the germline V gene (reference sequence). V was trimmed by 6 bases and J by 5 bases, leaving 14 bases between them. The CDR3 runs to 12 residues. The CDR3 nucleotides read TGTGCCTGCATCCAGGCGGTGCACGAGCAGTACTTC. This sequence encodes CACIQAVHEQYF.

This clonotype was seen only a few times. The genes are TRBV11-3 and TRBJ2-1, with D possibly matching TRBD1 (6 bases). V lost 7 bases, J lost 6 bases, and 13 bases lay in between. The CDR3 totals 13 residues. Germline V gene lookup returns CDR1 SGHNT and CDR2 YENEEA. This CDR3 is CASTLRGSNEQFF. Here the CDR3 DNA reads TGTGCCAGCACGCTTAGGGGGTCCAATGAGCAGTTCTTC.

The V call is TRBV12-3 or TRBV12-4, the J call TRBJ1-3; no definite D call. The ends were cut back, 6 bases at V and 0 bases at J, with 12 bases in the middle. This CDR3 region has 15 residues. The DNA of the CDR3 is TGTGCCAGCAGCCTCAACACCGACTCTGGAAACACCATATATTTT. It is translated as CASSLNTDSGNTIYF.

This clonotype was picked up a small number of times. This chain connects TRBV5-6 to TRBJ2-7; 7 bases fit TRBD2. In germline, CDR1 is SGHDT, CDR2 YYEEEE. With V trimmed by 4 bases and J by 0 bases, 10 bases remained unmatched. There are 16 residues in the CDR3. CDR3 nucleotide sequence: TGTGCCAGCAGCCCGCGGGAGCGGCGCATCTCCTACGAGCAGTACTTC. Protein product: CASSPRERRISYEQYF.

As concerns this clonotype: This may be a read error: a much more frequent sequence differs by one nucleotide. This sequence joins TRBV28 and TRBJ2-5; D possibly corresponds to TRBD2 (6 bases). CDR1 and CDR2 (germline): MDHEN, SYDVKM. This CDR3 contains 16 residues. Here the CDR3 reads CAGSLLASNNQETQYF. In DNA, the CDR3 is TGTGCCGGCAGTTTGCTAGCGTCCAACAACCAAGAGACCCAGTACTTC.

This sequence joins TRBV27 and TRBJ2-7; the D call may be TRBD1 or TRBD2 (6 bases each). V lost 6 bases to trimming and J lost 3 bases, with 18 bases between them. Germline values: CDR1 MNHEY, CDR2 SMNVEV (reference sequence). CDR3 length: 15 amino acids. The CDR3 is CASSPRDKGLYEQYF. The CDR3 DNA reads TGTGCCAGCAGCCCCCGGGACAAGGGACTCTACGAGCAGTACTTC.

This clonotype has ten or more counts. The chain links TRBV29-1 to TRBJ1-1; 7 bases line up with TRBD1. Germline CDR1 reads SQVTM; CDR2 reads ANQGSEA. The CDR3 covers 13 residues. After removal of 3 bases from V and 5 bases from J, the junction contained 6 bases not matched to a gene. The CDR3 DNA follows: TGCAGCGTTGATGGTCTCAGGGGGACTGAAGCTTTCTTT. This encodes CSVDGLRGTEAFF.

The chain recombines TRBV20-1 with TRBJ2-1; no reliable D call. From germline, CDR1 is DFQATT and CDR2 SNEGSKA (reference sequence). V lost 1 base and J lost 2, with 15 bases in between. The CDR3 covers 16 residues. In nucleotides, the CDR3 is TGCAGTGCTAGAGTGGAGTTTTTGGGCCCCTACAATGAGCAGTTCTTC. It codes for CSARVEFLGPYNEQFF.

To note about this clonotype: Since a much larger clone is just one base distant, this may be a read error. This chain uses TRBV7-9 with TRBJ2-3; 8 nucleotides agree with TRBD2. The germline gives CDR1 SEHNR, CDR2 FQNEAQ (reference sequence). CDR3 size: 15 residues. This chain's CDR3 is CASSRGSGRTGTQYF. The CDR3 coding sequence is TGTGCCAGCAGCCGAGGCAGCGGGAGAACAGGTACGCAGTATTTT. The full variable domain, its missing parts supplied by reference TRBV7-9 and TRBJ2-3, is DTGVSQNPRHKITKRGQNVTFRCDPISEHNRLYWYRQTLGQGPEFLTYFQNEAQLEKSRLLSDRFSAERPKGSFSTLEIQRTEQGDSAMYLCASSRGSGRTGTQYFGPGTRLTVL.

This clonotype has ten or more counts. The chain joins TRBV6-5 to TRBJ2-7; 9 bases agree with TRBD1. Looked up from germline, CDR1 is MNHEY and CDR2 is SVGAGI. The V and J ends lost 6 bases and 1 base, in that order; junction bases with no gene match: 4. The CDR3 covers 14 residues. The CDR3 DNA is TGTGCCAGCAGCTCTGACAGGGGGTCCTACGAGCAGTACTTC. It codes for CASSSDRGSYEQYF.

The table lists this clonotype with a few counts. The chain uses TRBV27 and TRBJ2-7; D is perhaps TRBD1 or TRBD2 (5 bases each). The ends were cut back, 1 base at V and 9 bases at J, with 16 bases in the middle. In germline, CDR1 is MNHEY, CDR2 SMNVEV (reference sequence). The CDR3 has 14 residues. CDR3 loop: CASSLFSGSEGQYF. The CDR3 nucleotides read TGTGCCAGCAGTTTATTTTCAGGGTCCGAGGGGCAGTACTTC.

This rearrangement joins TRBV7-8 to TRBJ2-1, with a tentative D call TRBD1 (6 bases). Germline V lookup: CDR1 SGHVS, CDR2 FQNEAQ. V was cut by 3 bases and J by 2 bases, with 11 bases left in between. This CDR3 spans 15 amino acids. The CDR3: CASSLVQGTYNEQFF. CDR3 in DNA: TGTGCCAGCAGCTTGGTCCAGGGGACCTACAATGAGCAGTTCTTC.

CDR3 sequence: CASSHGPRSGGAWFDEQFF. The CDR3 DNA reads TGTGCCAGCAGCCATGGGCCCCGTAGCGGGGGGGCCTGGTTCGATGAGCAGTTCTTC. The rearrangement uses TRBV6-2 or TRBV6-3 and TRBJ2-1, with 11 bases fitting TRBD2. Germline V gene sequence: CDR1 MNHEY, CDR2 SVGEGT. Trimming took 6 bases from V and 8 from J; bases not matched to a gene: 21. The CDR3 spans 19 residues.

V is TRBV24-1 and J is TRBJ2-2; TRBD1 aligns across 7 bases. Germline V gene lookup returns CDR1 KGHDR and CDR2 SFDVKD. V shed 0 bases and J 3 bases; nucleotides not matched to a gene: 3. The CDR3 totals 16 residues. This CDR3 is CATSDLWQGDTGELFF. In DNA form, the CDR3 reads TGTGCCACCAGTGATTTGTGGCAGGGGGACACCGGGGAGCTGTTTTTT.

In regard to this clonotype: An end of the junction does not agree with germline; a read error may underlie this. The chain uses TRBV15 and TRBJ2-1; D may be TRBD1 or TRBD2 (5 bases each). Germline V gene sequence: CDR1 LNHNV, CDR2 YYDKDF (reference sequence). This CDR3 spans 15 amino acids. CDR3 sequence reads: CATSRVRAPYEGQVF. CDR3 DNA sequence: TGTGCCACCAGCAGAGTCCGGGCCCCCTACGAGGGGCAGGTCTTC.

This clonotype was counted a few times. The V and J genes are TRBV15 and TRBJ2-1; TRBD1 agrees at 8 bases. The CDR3 consists of 15 residues. The germline CDR1 and CDR2 sequences are LNHNV and YYDKDF (reference sequence). Losses at the gene ends were 8 bases for V and 3 bases for J; bases not matched to a gene: 9. As DNA, the CDR3 is TGTGCCACCCTACCAACAGGGGGTATCTACAATGAGCAGTTCTTC. This encodes CATLPTGGIYNEQFF.

This clonotype has only a few counts. This could be a read error, since a much larger clone is one nucleotide away. The chain has TRBV14 and TRBJ1-5; D unclear. There are 17 residues in the CDR3. Germline CDR1 SGHDN, CDR2 FVKESK. The CDR3 loop reads CASGQDSDHLNNQPQHF. In DNA form, the CDR3 reads TGTGCCAGCGGCCAAGATTCGGATCATCTTAACAATCAGCCCCAGCATTTT.

The chain links TRBV27 to TRBJ2-1; 10 positions agree with TRBD1. V trimming: 5 bases; J trimming: 8 bases; junction bases outside the gene matches: 9. Germline assignment: CDR1 MNHEY and CDR2 SMNVEV (reference sequence). The CDR3 consists of 15 residues. CDR3 nucleotide sequence: TGTGCCAGCAGTCCGATTTTGACAGGGGGCCATGAGCAGTTCTTC. This gives the protein CASSPILTGGHEQFF.

The chain uses TRBV12-3 or TRBV12-4 and TRBJ2-2; the match to TRBD1 covers 10 bases. Unmatched junction bases numbered 8, after V lost 7 bases and J lost 6 bases. The length of the CDR3 is 15 residues. The CDR3 spells CASTMTGTGAGELFF. DNA of the CDR3: TGTGCCAGCACGATGACCGGGACAGGGGCCGGGGAGCTGTTTTTT.

This clonotype has only a few counts. The chain links TRBV27 to TRBJ1-2; D gene ambiguous. The V gene lost 0 bases and the J gene lost 4 bases, with 12 bases spanning the gap. Germline loops: CDR1 MNHEY, CDR2 SMNVEV (reference sequence). The CDR3 contains 15 residues. DNA of the CDR3: TGTGCCAGCAGTTTATCTGCCGGCAGCCTCTATGGCTACACCTTC. As protein: CASSLSAGSLYGYTF.

This clonotype showed up just a few times. The J gene is TRBJ2-7, the V gene TRBV5-4; no firm D call. Trimming shortened V by 0 bases and J by 0 bases, and 16 bases separated the two germline ends. Germline loops: CDR1 SGHNT, CDR2 YYREEE (reference sequence). CDR3 size: 17 residues. CDR3 coding DNA: TGTGCCAGCAGCTTGGCCCCCTTCCGGATAGACTCCTACGAGCAGTACTTC. This gives the protein CASSLAPFRIDSYEQYF.